The count of the clone carrying this T cell receptor beta chain is one. The source of the sample is a study of blood T cell repertoires in COVID-19. Sequencing was performed with immunoSEQ multiplex PCR; in TCRdb, only in-frame clones are kept and a portion is missing. The sample has over 120,000 clones, about 89% seen once; the top ten hold about 10%. The specimen sequenced was PBMCs or T cells enriched from blood (not recorded which). The sequence derives from a man between 60 and 75 years old who had recovered from COVID-19.

The DNA for the CDR3 is TGTGCCAGCAGTTATCAGGGGACAGAAACGGAAAAACTGTTTTTT. Translating gives CASSYQGTETEKLFF. The V and J genes are TRBV2 and TRBJ1-4, with 7 positions matching TRBD1. V gave up 5 bases and J gave up 8 bases; unmatched junction bases: 11. This CDR3 comprises 15 residues. Germline V gene lookup returns CDR1 SNHLY and CDR2 FYNNEI.